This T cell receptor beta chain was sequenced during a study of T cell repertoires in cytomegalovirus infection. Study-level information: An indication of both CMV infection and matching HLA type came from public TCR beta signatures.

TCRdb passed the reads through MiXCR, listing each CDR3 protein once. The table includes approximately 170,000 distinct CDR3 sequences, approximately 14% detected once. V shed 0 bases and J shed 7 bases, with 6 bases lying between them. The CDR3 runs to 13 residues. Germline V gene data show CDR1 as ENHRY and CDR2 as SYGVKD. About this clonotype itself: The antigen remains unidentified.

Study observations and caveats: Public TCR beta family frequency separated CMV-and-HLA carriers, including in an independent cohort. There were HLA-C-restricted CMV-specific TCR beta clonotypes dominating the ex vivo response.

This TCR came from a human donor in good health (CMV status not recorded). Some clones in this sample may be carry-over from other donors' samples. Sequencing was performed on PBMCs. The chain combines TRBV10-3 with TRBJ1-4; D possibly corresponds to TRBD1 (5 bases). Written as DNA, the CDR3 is TGTGCCATCAGTGAGTCGGGGACTGAAAAACTGTTTTTT. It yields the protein CAISESGTEKLFF.